These T cell receptor beta chains were read from a single sample in a study of T cell changes during pregnancy in multiple sclerosis. Sequencing used immunoSEQ multiplex PCR; TCRdb keeps in-frame clones, though not all of them. The data hold just over 60,000 clones, with approximately 92% observed a single time. This material consisted of peripheral blood, taken in the second trimester of pregnancy. These TCRs come from a female donor in good health, enrolled as a control in a pregnancy study. CDR3s include the opening cysteine and the closing phenylalanine or tryptophan. A D gene is named only where the DNA matches it firmly. The size field is filled for only some rows; it gives once, few, many or a size class.

.	TRBJ1-5	TRBD1	TRBV19	TGTGCCAGTAGTATAGATGGGACAGGGAATCAGCCCCAGCATTTT	CASSIDGTGNQPQHF
once	TRBJ2-5	.	TRBV7-6	TGTGCCAGCAGGGATCCGGGGGAGCGGGAGACCCAGTACTTC	CASRDPGERETQYF
.	TRBJ2-2	TRBD1	TRBV18	TGTGCCAGCTCACCAACGCCGGGACAGGGCTACACCGGGGAGCTGTTTTTT	CASSPTPGQGYTGELFF
.	TRBJ2-7	.	TRBV5-1	TGCGCCAGCAGCTTATACCCACAGGTGTACGAGCAGTACTTC	CASSLYPQVYEQYF
.	TRBJ2-7	TRBD2	TRBV9	TGTGCCAGCAGCGTAGCGGGGAGGGACTCCTACGAGCAGTACTTC	CASSVAGRDSYEQYF
.	TRBJ1-5	TRBD1	TRBV4-1	TGCGCCAGCAGCCCCGACGGGGGACAGTTCCTCGGCAATCAGCCCCAGCATTTT	CASSPDGGQFLGNQPQHF
.	TRBJ2-5	.	TRBV7-7	TGTGCTAGCAGCCAGGACAGCGCGGAGACCCAGTACTTC	CASSQDSAETQYF
.	TRBJ2-1	.	TRBV13	TGTGCCAGCAGCCCACAGAGTGAGCAGTTCTTC	CASSPQSEQFF
.	TRBJ1-4	TRBD1	TRBV19	TGTGCCAGTAGTATGGTCCCCCCGGGACAGGGGAATGAAAAACTGTTTTTT	CASSMVPPGQGNEKLFF
.	TRBJ1-2	TRBD1	TRBV28	TGTGCCAGCAGTTCCACGGGACAGGGGACCGGCTATGGCTACACCTTC	CASSSTGQGTGYGYTF
.	TRBJ2-5	TRBD2	TRBV20-1	TGCAGTGCTAGGGGAGGGGAGACCCAGTACTTC	CSARGGETQYF
.	TRBJ2-2	.	TRBV27	TGTGCCAGCAGTTCCCCCGATGTTGGAGACTTCGCGAACACCGGGGAGCTGTTTTTT	CASSSPDVGDFANTGELFF
.	TRBJ2-1	TRBD1	TRBV6-5	TGTGCCAGCAGTCCCGGGACAGGGGACGGCAATGAGCAGTTCTTC	CASSPGTGDGNEQFF
.	TRBJ2-7	.	TRBV27	TGTGCCAGCAGAGAGTTGGGGAGCCACGAGCAGTACTTC	CASRELGSHEQYF
.	TRBJ1-1	.	TRBV18	TGTGCCAGCTTAACTCGGAACACTGAAGCTTTCTTT	CASLTRNTEAFF
.	TRBJ2-7	TRBD1	TRBV18	TGTGCCAGCTCACGATCCCGACAGGGGTCAGGGTACGAGCAGTACTTC	CASSRSRQGSGYEQYF
.	TRBJ1-6	.	TRBV4-1	TGCGCCAGCAGCCATCCTTACAGGGAGAATTCACCCCTCCACTTT	CASSHPYRENSPLHF
.	TRBJ1-2	.	TRBV19	TGTGCCAGTAGTACGGGGGGCACCGCACCCCATGGCTACACCTTC	CASSTGGTAPHGYTF
.	TRBJ2-3	.	TRBV7-7	TGTGCTAGCAGCCCCTCCCGGAGCACAGATACGCAGTATTTT	CASSPSRSTDTQYF
.	TRBJ2-1	TRBD2	TRBV28	TGTGCCAGCAGTTCCTTTAGCGGGAGTGAATACAATGAGCAGTTCTTC	CASSSFSGSEYNEQFF
.	TRBJ2-1	TRBD2	TRBV4-3	TGCGCCAGCAGCCAAGAGATAGCGGGGGCCCCCGAGCAGTTCTTC	CASSQEIAGAPEQFF
.	TRBJ2-2	TRBD1	TRBV18	TGTGCCAGCTCACCAAGGCAGGGGGCACAGACCGGGGAGCTGTTTTTT	CASSPRQGAQTGELFF
.	TRBJ2-7	TRBD2	TRBV4-2	TGTGCCAGCAGCCATGGGGGGACTAGCGGTTCCTACGAGCAGTACTTC	CASSHGGTSGSYEQYF
.	TRBJ2-7	.	TRBV27	TGTGCCAGCAGTTTATCCGGTTCCATCTACGAGCAGTACTTC	CASSLSGSIYEQYF
.	TRBJ2-3	.	TRBV19	TGTGCCAGTAACCCAAGCGGATCTAGCACAGATACGCAGTATTTT	CASNPSGSSTDTQYF
once	TRBJ2-3	TRBD2	TRBV15	TGTGCCACCAGCAGAGTCCCCCCAGGGTTCGCGGGAGCATCAGATACGCAGTATTTT	CATSRVPPGFAGASDTQYF
once	TRBJ2-3	TRBD1	TRBV30	TGTGCCTTCCACGGACTGCCTAGCTTTGAAGGGCCGGACAGGGGCACAGATACGCAGTATTTT	CAFHGLPSFEGPDRGTDTQYF
.	TRBJ2-3	TRBD2	TRBV11-2	TGTGCCAGCAGCTTAGAGGTAGCGGGGTCAGATACGCAGTATTTT	CASSLEVAGSDTQYF
.	TRBJ2-7	.	TRBV5-4	TGTGCCAGCAGTCCCCCCGGTGGGGCGGCCTACGAGCAGTACTTC	CASSPPGGAAYEQYF
.	TRBJ2-1	TRBD2	TRBV5-1	TGCGCCAGCCGACTAGCGGGAGGAGCACAATCCTACAATGAGCAGTTCTTC	CASRLAGGAQSYNEQFF
.	TRBJ1-5	.	TRBV28	TGTGCCAGCAGTCTCAATCAGCCCCAGCATTTT	CASSLNQPQHF
.	TRBJ2-1	.	TRBV9	TGTGCCAGCAATAGCGGCCGCTCCTACAATGAGCAGTTCTTC	CASNSGRSYNEQFF